Below are 30 T cell receptor beta chains sequenced from a single sample in a study of OX40 agonist ivuxolimab in advanced cancers. Assay used: immunoSEQ multiplex PCR; TCRdb lists only in-frame clones, some missing. The sample consists of 83,000 or so clones, 80% to 90% of them appearing once. Here the sequenced sample was CD4+ or CD8+ T cells sorted from blood, taken in a trial of the OX40 agonist ivuxolimab. These receptors all stem from an adult with an advanced solid tumor such as melanoma, head and neck, liver or kidney cancer.

The CDR3 bases are TGCGCCAGCAAACCCGTGCCCTTGAACACTGAAGCTTTCTTT. It codes for CASKPVPLNTEAFF. The gene calls are TRBV5-1 and TRBJ1-1; no definite D call. The germline V and J ends were trimmed by 6 bases and 0 bases, with 12 bases remaining between them. The CDR3 is made up of 14 amino acids. In germline, CDR1 is SGHRS, CDR2 YFSETQ.

The chain combines TRBV7-2 with TRBJ2-5, with no clear D. CDR3 size: 17 residues. Trimming left V 2 bases short and J 3 bases short, with 19 bases between. Germline CDR1 reads SGHTA; CDR2 reads FQGNSA. Here the CDR3 DNA reads TGTGCCAGCAGCTTAAGCTCTGGTGGCAGCAGTAAAGAGACCCAGTACTTC. Its translation: CASSLSSGGSSKETQYF.

The CDR3 DNA follows: TGTGCCAGCAAAGGAGGAAGTACTGGAAACACCATATATTTT. Protein: CASKGGSTGNTIYF. The chain carries TRBV2 and TRBJ1-3; D unresolved. Trimming removed 7 bases from V and 2 bases from J, with 12 bases in between. The CDR3 covers 14 residues. In germline, CDR1 is SNHLY, CDR2 FYNNEI.

The genes are TRBV5-1 and TRBJ2-7; 7 bases align to TRBD2. Per germline, CDR1 SGHRS and CDR2 YFSETQ. Germline trimming cut 1 base from V and 5 bases from J; bases unmatched to any gene: 3. This CDR3 contains 13 residues. The CDR3 is CASSLIGRDEQYF. DNA of the CDR3: TGCGCCAGCAGCTTGATAGGGAGGGACGAGCAGTACTTC.

The chain couples TRBV10-3 to TRBJ1-5; D not resolved. Deletions cut 7 bases from V and 4 bases from J, with 11 bases between. Germline loops: CDR1 ENHRY, CDR2 SYGVKD. The length of the CDR3 is 13 residues. CDR3 amino acids: CAITAATNQPQHF. In nucleotides, the CDR3 is TGTGCCATCACCGCGGCGACTAATCAGCCCCAGCATTTT.

This clone was observed a single time. The chain has TRBV30 and TRBJ1-6; tentative D call: TRBD1 (5 bases). V dropped 0 bases and J dropped 9 bases, with 12 bases sitting between them. The germline V gene encodes CDR1 GTSNPN and CDR2 SVGIG (reference sequence). The CDR3 consists of 14 residues. CDR3 sequence reads: CAWSVGQGVSPLHF. DNA of the CDR3: TGTGCCTGGAGTGTAGGTCAGGGTGTTTCACCCCTCCACTTT.

The chain uses TRBV11-2 and TRBJ2-5; D not resolved. Between the trimmed V and J ends, which lost 5 bases and 4 bases, there was a span of 8 bases. Germline lookup yields CDR1 SGHAT and CDR2 FQNNGV. CDR3 length: 12 amino acids. In DNA form, the CDR3 reads TGTGCCAGCAGCCCTCAAAGAGAGACCCAGTACTTC. Translation gives CASSPQRETQYF.

This clone was found once. V is TRBV18 and J is TRBJ1-5, with 9 bases identical to TRBD1. Germline V gene lookup returns CDR1 KGHSH and CDR2 LQKENI. Trimming at V came to 2 bases and at J to 7 bases, leaving 3 bases not matched to a gene. The CDR3 sequence is 14 residues long. CDR3 amino acids: CASSPRTGEQPQHF. The DNA for the CDR3 is TGTGCCAGCTCACCAAGGACAGGGGAACAGCCCCAGCATTTT.

CDR3 sequence (DNA): TGTGCCACGGTGGACCCGAACACCGGGGAGCTGTTTTTT. Translation: CATVDPNTGELFF. The V and J genes are TRBV27 and TRBJ2-2; no firm D call. V shed 10 bases and J shed 0 bases, with 9 bases lying between them. The CDR3 loop spans 13 amino acids. CDR1 is MNHEY and CDR2 is SMNVEV in the germline V gene (reference sequence).

Concerning this clone itself: The junction and the germline gene differ at one end; a read error may be behind it. The rearrangement links TRBV6-1 to TRBJ2-7; perhaps D is TRBD1 or TRBD2 (6 bases each). Germline loops: CDR1 MNHNS, CDR2 SASEGT. This CDR3 comprises 12 residues. The CDR3 sequence: CASSDPGHPGTF. The CDR3 DNA is TGTGCCAGCAGTGACCCGGGACACCCCGGGACTTTC.

J is TRBJ2-7 and V is TRBV7-9; D possibly matches TRBD1 or TRBD2 (5 bases each). Germline values: CDR1 SEHNR, CDR2 FQNEAQ (reference sequence). The V end was cut by 7 bases, the J end by 1 base, with 17 bases between. CDR3 length: 15 residues. The DNA for the CDR3 is TGTGCCAGCACCCCTTTTAGAGGGGCTTCCTACGAGCAGTACTTC. This encodes CASTPFRGASYEQYF.

The chain links TRBV29-1 to TRBJ2-3; D perhaps matches TRBD1 (6 bases). Germline CDR1 SQVTM, CDR2 ANQGSEA. Trimming removed 7 bases from V and 0 bases from J, with 17 bases in between. There are 15 residues in the CDR3. The CDR3 spells CSAGNRAVSTDTQYF. For the CDR3, the DNA is TGCAGCGCAGGGAACAGGGCGGTTAGCACAGATACGCAGTATTTT.

The CDR3 is CAWSRSRNYGYTF. CDR3 in DNA: TGTGCCTGGAGTCGGTCCAGGAACTATGGCTACACCTTC. V is TRBV30 and J is TRBJ1-2; D is undetermined. Looked up from germline, CDR1 is GTSNPN and CDR2 is SVGIG (reference sequence). CDR3 length equals 13 residues. Between the trimmed V and J ends, which lost 2 bases and 2 bases, there was a span of 9 bases.

V usage is TRBV11-2 and J usage is TRBJ2-3, with D unclear. Trimming left V 0 bases short and J 3 bases short, with 13 bases between. The germline CDR1 and CDR2 sequences are SGHAT and FQNNGV. The CDR3 spans 16 residues. CDR3: CASSLEASLQTDTQYF. The CDR3 DNA reads TGTGCCAGCAGCTTAGAGGCCAGTTTACAGACAGATACGCAGTATTTT.

The rearrangement links TRBV28 to TRBJ1-5; no firm D call. The germline gives CDR1 MDHEN, CDR2 SYDVKM. The CDR3 totals 14 residues. Trimming took off 5 bases at V and 1 base at J, with 9 bases between the two ends. DNA of the CDR3: TGTGCCAGCAGTCCCCCCTTGAGCAATCAGCCCCAGCATTTT. It specifies CASSPPLSNQPQHF.

CDR3 bases: TGCAGCGTTGAGCTAGCGGGGGGGCCGTTTTTATACAATGAGCAGTTCTTC. It encodes CSVELAGGPFLYNEQFF. V and J are TRBV29-1 and TRBJ2-1, with 12 bases fitting TRBD2. The germline CDR1 and CDR2 sequences are SQVTM and ANQGSEA. The CDR3 has 17 amino acids. Trimming at V came to 3 bases and at J to 4 bases, leaving 10 bases not matched to a gene.

The chain couples TRBV4-1 to TRBJ1-4; D gene ambiguous. The V end was cut by 5 bases, the J end by 2 bases, with 12 bases between. Germline V gene data show CDR1 as MGHRA and CDR2 as YSYEKL. CDR3 length equals 15 residues. In DNA form, the CDR3 reads TGCGCCAGCAGCAAAAGTGGAGGGACTAATGAAAAACTGTTTTTT. Its protein product is CASSKSGGTNEKLFF.

This clone appeared a single time. The chain has TRBV5-6 and TRBJ2-3; 9 nucleotides match TRBD2. This CDR3 region has 16 residues. The V gene's germline CDR1 is SGHDT and CDR2 YYEEEE. V trimming: 4 bases; J trimming: 2 bases; junction bases outside the gene matches: 8. The chain's CDR3 is CASSPLASGVTDTQYF. The CDR3 coding sequence is TGTGCCAGCAGCCCTCTGGCTAGCGGGGTCACAGATACGCAGTATTTT.

The chain carries TRBV7-3 and TRBJ2-2; D is ambiguous. The CDR3 extends over 15 amino acids. The germline CDR1 and CDR2 sequences are SGHTA and FQGTGA. Deletions cut 5 bases from V and 5 bases from J, with 15 bases between. CDR3 bases: TGTGCCAGCAGCCCCGATGTCGTTACGACCGGGGAGCTGTTTTTT. Translated, it gives CASSPDVVTTGELFF.

This clone has just a few counts. V is TRBV5-1 and J is TRBJ2-1; 8 positions agree with TRBD1. The V gene end was trimmed by 3 bases and the J gene end by 8 bases; junction bases not matched to a gene: 13. The germline gives CDR1 SGHRS, CDR2 YFSETQ. This CDR3 has 16 residues. The CDR3 is CASSWTPDRAGDEQFF. CDR3 coding DNA: TGCGCCAGCAGCTGGACCCCGGACAGGGCAGGGGATGAGCAGTTCTTC.

This rearrangement joins TRBV5-1 to TRBJ1-2; no definite D call. CDR1 and CDR2 from the germline V gene are SGHRS and YFSETQ. The CDR3 is made up of 12 amino acids. Trimming removed 2 bases from V and 6 bases from J, with 8 bases in between. DNA for the CDR3: TGCGCCAGCAGCTTAAACAACAATGGCTACACCTTC. Protein: CASSLNNNGYTF.

The chain combines TRBV28 with TRBJ2-2; 9 nucleotides align to TRBD1. CDR3 length: 16 amino acids. J was trimmed by 0 bases and V by 3 bases; bases with no gene match: 2. In germline, CDR1 is MDHEN, CDR2 SYDVKM. CDR3 bases: TGTGCCAGCAGTTTGTGGGACAGGGCGAACACCGGGGAGCTGTTTTTT. Translation gives CASSLWDRANTGELFF.

The J gene is TRBJ2-7, the V gene TRBV18, with TRBD1 matching over 11 bases. V shed 6 bases and J 3 bases; nucleotides not matched to a gene: 4. Germline V CDR1 and CDR2: KGHSH, LQKENI. The CDR3 is 14 amino acids. CDR3: CASSGGTGGYEQYF. CDR3 in DNA: TGTGCCAGCTCTGGAGGGACAGGGGGCTACGAGCAGTACTTC.

This clone is a singleton in its sample. V gene TRBV6-5 combines with J gene TRBJ2-7; 8 bases are shared with TRBD1. V trimming: 5 bases; J trimming: 6 bases; junction bases outside the gene matches: 3. Germline values: CDR1 MNHEY, CDR2 SVGAGI. The CDR3 spans 12 residues. The CDR3 protein is CASSDQGAEQYF. The CDR3 bases are TGTGCCAGCAGTGACCAGGGGGCCGAGCAGTACTTC.

This sequence joins TRBV9 and TRBJ1-6; the D is unclear. Germline V gives CDR1 SGDLS, CDR2 YYNGEE. This CDR3 comprises 15 residues. V lost 0 bases to trimming and J lost 8 bases, with 12 bases between them. The CDR3 region is CASSVEGRQDSPLHF. In DNA, the CDR3 is TGTGCCAGCAGCGTAGAGGGTAGGCAGGATTCACCCCTCCACTTT.

The J gene is TRBJ2-3, the V gene TRBV4-1; TRBD2 matches at 14 bases. Germline V gene lookup returns CDR1 MGHRA and CDR2 YSYEKL. This CDR3 has 18 amino acids. V shed 4 bases and J 0 bases; nucleotides not matched to a gene: 6. The CDR3 bases are TGCGCCAGCAGCCGCGGACTAGCGGGGGGCGAAAGCACAGATACGCAGTATTTT. Protein sequence: CASSRGLAGGESTDTQYF.

The chain recombines TRBV10-3 with TRBJ2-3; weak D call: TRBD1 (5 bases). Germline V gene lookup returns CDR1 ENHRY and CDR2 SYGVKD. The CDR3 spans 14 residues. The V end lost 6 bases, the J end lost 4 bases, and 14 bases lay between the germline ends. CDR3 in DNA: TGTGCCATCAGCCCAACCCTGGGGCCAGATACGCAGTATTTT. This gives the protein CAISPTLGPDTQYF.

V usage is TRBV4-2 and J usage is TRBJ2-7; D may correspond to TRBD1 or TRBD2 (5 bases each). From germline, CDR1 is LGHNA and CDR2 YNFKEQ. The CDR3 has 16 amino acids. V lost 0 bases and J 5 bases, leaving 17 bases between the germline ends. The chain's CDR3 is CASSQESGRFLHEQYF. DNA for the CDR3: TGTGCCAGCAGCCAAGAATCGGGACGCTTTCTCCACGAGCAGTACTTC.

The CDR3 region has the DNA TGCGCCAGCAGCCAAATCAACTACCTGCAGTATTTT. This translates into CASSQINYLQYF. The chain employs TRBV4-1 and TRBJ2-3; D is ambiguous. V dropped 2 bases and J dropped 11 bases, with 11 bases sitting between them. Germline lookup yields CDR1 MGHRA and CDR2 YSYEKL. The CDR3 sequence is 12 residues long.

This clone occurred once. The chain joins TRBV7-9 to TRBJ2-1; no firm D call. Germline V CDR1 and CDR2: SEHNR, FQNEAQ (reference sequence). Between the trimmed V and J ends, which lost 3 bases and 8 bases, there was a span of 17 bases. CDR3 length equals 15 residues. The CDR3 sequence: CASSFYLRLPHEQFF. The CDR3 DNA sequence: TGTGCCAGCAGCTTTTATCTACGCCTACCCCATGAGCAGTTCTTC.